The 14 T cell receptor beta chains below come from one sample, sequenced in a study of molecular identifiers for immune sequencing clone quantification. Each CDR3 protein gets one entry after TCRdb re-called the PCR reads with MiXCR. Of fewer than 75,000 distinct CDR3 sequences in the sample, 15% to 20% were seen once. The specimen was naive CD8+ T cells from blood, with Jurkat cell RNA spiked in. As for subset: FACS-sorted CD8+CD4-CCR7+CD45RA+ naive T cells. These receptors all stem from a human donor in good health. Some libraries in this study had Jurkat cell RNA spiked in.

In its sample, this clonotype was seen a few times. The rearrangement uses TRBV25-1 and TRBJ1-4; 9 bases are a match to TRBD1. The CDR3 extends over 16 amino acids. The ends lost 1 base at V and 2 bases at J; junction bases unmatched: 2. Germline loops: CDR1 MGHDK, CDR2 SYGVNS. The CDR3 region has the DNA TGTGCCAGCAGTGAATTAGGGACAGGGACTAATGAAAAACTGTTTTTT. Its protein is CASSELGTGTNEKLFF.

This clonotype was seen repeatedly, ten times or more. The CDR3 nucleotides read TGTGCCAGCAGCACCCTGGAAGGGACCTACGAGCAGTACTTC. It specifies CASSTLEGTYEQYF. This chain uses TRBV7-9 with TRBJ2-7, with D hard to call. This CDR3 spans 14 amino acids. Germline V gives CDR1 SEHNR, CDR2 FQNEAQ (reference sequence). V dropped 5 bases and J dropped 2 bases, with 13 bases sitting between them.

As to this clonotype: Given a much more abundant clone one base away, this may be a read error. The gene calls are TRBV3-1 and TRBJ2-3; 7 nucleotides align to TRBD2. This CDR3 spans 14 amino acids. The germline gives CDR1 LGHDT, CDR2 YNNKEL (reference sequence). The CDR3 loop reads CGSSQGDYTDTQYF. The CDR3 DNA reads TGTGGCAGCAGCCAAGGGGACTACACAGATACGCAGTATTTT.

This clonotype occurred many times. The CDR3 protein is CASSAPGTSGPADWQYF. The DNA of the CDR3 is TGCGCCAGCAGCGCTCCCGGGACTAGCGGGCCTGCAGATTGGCAGTACTTC. The chain joins TRBV5-1 to TRBJ2-7; TRBD2 aligns across 12 bases. Germline trimming cut 4 bases from V and 9 bases from J; bases unmatched to any gene: 17. The CDR3 consists of 17 residues. Germline-derived CDR1 and CDR2 are SGHRS and YFSETQ.

This clonotype was counted many times. The rearrangement joins TRBV7-6 to TRBJ1-4; 8 bases are a match to TRBD1. The CDR3 sequence is 16 residues long. The germline gives CDR1 SGHVS, CDR2 FNYEAQ. Trimming removed 5 bases from V and 0 bases from J; junction bases left unmatched: 5. CDR3 sequence (DNA): TGTGCCAGCAGCAGGGACAGGAGGTCAACTAATGAAAAACTGTTTTTT. Amino acid sequence: CASSRDRRSTNEKLFF.

This clonotype was counted between two and nine times. This sequence may be a read error, since a much larger clone differs from it by one base. The chain joins TRBV7-9 to TRBJ2-1; D is undetermined. Per germline, CDR1 SEHNR and CDR2 FQNEAQ (reference sequence). The CDR3 covers 16 residues. Written as DNA, the CDR3 is TGTGCCAGCGGCTTAGTATCTAGTGGCCCCTACAATGAGCAGTTCTTC. Translating it yields CASGLVSSGPYNEQFF.

Concerning this clonotype: A much larger clone lies one base from this, so it may be a read error. The chain has TRBV7-9 and TRBJ1-3, with D possibly being TRBD1 (5 bases). This CDR3 contains 16 residues. Looked up from germline, CDR1 is SEHNR and CDR2 is FQNEAQ (reference sequence). DNA for the CDR3: TGTGCCAGCAGCTTAGGGGGGACTCTCTCTGGAAACACCATGTATTTT. It encodes CASSLGGTLSGNTMYF.

Ten or more counts support this clonotype. The CDR3 loop reads CASSLGRGTGQPQHF. DNA of the CDR3: TGTGCCAGCAGTTTAGGGAGGGGTACGGGTCAGCCCCAGCATTTT. The J gene is TRBJ1-5, the V gene TRBV28; D is perhaps TRBD1 (5 bases). The V end was cut by 2 bases, the J end by 6 bases, with 14 bases between. Looked up from germline, CDR1 is MDHEN and CDR2 is SYDVKM. The CDR3 consists of 15 residues.

Concerning this clonotype itself: A much larger clone differs by one base, so this may be a read error. This chain links TRBV2 with TRBJ2-4, with 12 bases aligning to TRBD2. Germline V gene lookup returns CDR1 SNHLY and CDR2 FYNNEI. The CDR3 totals 15 residues. The V segment lost 2 bases and the J segment 12 bases; nucleotides outside the gene matches: 8. For the CDR3, the DNA is TGTGCCAGCAGTGAATGGACTAGCGGGAAAGACACTCAGTACTTC. Its translation: CASSEWTSGKDTQYF.

This clonotype was counted a single time. A read error may be the cause here, since a much bigger clone is one base away. The rearrangement uses TRBV13 and TRBJ2-1; 9 bases match TRBD2. The V gene's germline CDR1 is PRHDT and CDR2 FYEKMQ (reference sequence). This CDR3 contains 16 residues. The CDR3 DNA reads as TGTGCCAGCAGTTTTCTTACTAGCGGGCCCTACAATGAGCAGTCCTTC. This translates into CASSFLTSGPYNEQSF.

V usage is TRBV12-3 or TRBV12-4 and J usage is TRBJ1-2, with a possible D match to TRBD1 (5 bases). Trimming stripped 2 bases from V and 5 bases from J, with 12 bases between. The CDR3 runs to 14 residues. The CDR3 is CASSLMLGLYGYTF. CDR3 bases: TGTGCCAGCAGTTTAATGCTGGGGCTATATGGCTACACCTTC.

In this sample, this clonotype turned up many times. This chain uses TRBV28 with TRBJ2-7; no definite D call. Germline lookup yields CDR1 MDHEN and CDR2 SYDVKM. CDR3 length: 15 residues. V lost 2 bases and J 0 bases, leaving 11 bases between the germline ends. DNA of the CDR3: TGTGCCAGCAGTTTAGGACGGATGAGCTCCTACGAGCAGTACTTC. Amino acid sequence: CASSLGRMSSYEQYF.

This clonotype was found many times. This chain joins TRBV3-1 and TRBJ1-1; 7 positions match TRBD1. The germline CDR1 and CDR2 sequences are LGHDT and YNNKEL (reference sequence). The CDR3 is 18 residues long. Unmatched junction bases numbered 12, after V lost 2 bases and J lost 0 bases. CDR3 sequence: CASSQKGPGTVMNTEAFF. DNA of the CDR3: TGTGCCAGCAGCCAAAAAGGTCCCGGGACAGTCATGAACACTGAAGCTTTCTTT. Supplemented by reference TRBV3-1 and TRBJ1-1, the full variable domain reads DTAVSQTPKYLVTQMGNDKSIKCEQNLGHDTMYWYKQDSKKFLKIMFSYNNKELIINETVPNRFSPKSPDKAHLNLHINSLELGDSAVYFCASSQKGPGTVMNTEAFFGQGTRLTVV.

This clonotype was picked up many times. The genes are TRBV6-6 and TRBJ2-5; the D gene is possibly TRBD1 (5 bases). The CDR3 is made up of 15 amino acids. Germline assignment: CDR1 MNHNY and CDR2 SVGAGI (reference sequence). V lost 11 bases and J 5 bases, leaving 24 bases between the germline ends. DNA of the CDR3: TGTGCCGGGGCCCGTTTCGATTCGGGCATGGAGACCCAGTACTTC. As protein: CAGARFDSGMETQYF.